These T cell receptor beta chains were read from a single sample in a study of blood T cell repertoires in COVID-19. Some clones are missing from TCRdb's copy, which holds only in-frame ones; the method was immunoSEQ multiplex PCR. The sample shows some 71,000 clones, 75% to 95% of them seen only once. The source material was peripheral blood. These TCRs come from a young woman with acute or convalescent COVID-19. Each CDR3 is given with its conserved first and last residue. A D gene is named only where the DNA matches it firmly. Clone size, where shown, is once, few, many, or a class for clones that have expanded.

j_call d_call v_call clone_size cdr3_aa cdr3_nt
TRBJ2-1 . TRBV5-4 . CASSFGGGPQNEQFF TGTGCCAGCAGCTTTGGGGGGGGGCCCCAGAATGAGCAGTTCTTC
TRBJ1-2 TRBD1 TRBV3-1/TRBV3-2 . CASSPLGQGVGGYTF TGTGCCAGCAGCCCCCTGGGACAGGGGGTTGGGGGCTACACCTTC
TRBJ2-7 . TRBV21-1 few CASSKAPGTGEVSSYEQYF TGTGCCAGCAGCAAAGCTCCCGGGACAGGGGAGGTTTCGTCCTACGAGCAGTACTTC
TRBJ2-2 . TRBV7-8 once CASSLDFSDRFTGELFF TGTGCCAGCAGCTTAGATTTTTCGGACAGATTTACCGGGGAGCTGTTTTTT
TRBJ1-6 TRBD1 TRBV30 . CAWSDGTGGNSPLHF TGTGCCTGGAGTGACGGGACAGGGGGGAATTCACCCCTCCACTTT
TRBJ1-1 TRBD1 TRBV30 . CAWSSDRGAFF TGTGCCTGGAGTTCCGACAGGGGGGCTTTCTTT
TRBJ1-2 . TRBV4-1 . CASSQDPGGVRGYTF TGCGCCAGCAGCCAAGATCCCGGGGGAGTAAGGGGCTACACCTTC
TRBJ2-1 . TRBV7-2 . CASSLGLYNEQFF TGTGCCAGCAGCTTAGGGCTGTACAATGAGCAGTTCTTC
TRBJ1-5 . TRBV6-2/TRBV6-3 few CASSYSGGSNQPQHF TGTGCCAGCAGTTACTCTGGGGGGAGCAATCAGCCCCAGCATTTT
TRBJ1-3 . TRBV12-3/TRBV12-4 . CASSRRNQNTIYF TGTGCCAGCTCAAGGAGGAATCAAAACACCATATATTTT
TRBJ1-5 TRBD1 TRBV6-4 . CASSDVDRGILNQPQHF TGTGCCAGCAGTGACGTGGACAGGGGGATACTCAATCAGCCCCAGCATTTT
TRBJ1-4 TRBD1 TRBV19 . CASSGGTGLTNEKLFF TGTGCCAGTAGTGGAGGGACAGGGCTCACTAATGAAAAACTGTTTTTT
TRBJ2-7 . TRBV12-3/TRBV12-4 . CASSLSLTYEQYF TGTGCCAGCAGTTTGAGCCTTACCTACGAGCAGTACTTC
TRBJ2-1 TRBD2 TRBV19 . CASSRLTSGGYNEQFF TGTGCCAGTAGTCGCCTGACTAGCGGGGGGTACAATGAGCAGTTCTTC
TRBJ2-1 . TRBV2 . CASSEMGSNEQFF TGTGCCAGCAGTGAAATGGGCAGCAATGAGCAGTTCTTC
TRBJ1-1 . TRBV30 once CAWTRVNTEAFF TGTGCCTGGACAAGAGTGAACACTGAAGCTTTCTTT
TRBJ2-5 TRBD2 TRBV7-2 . CASSLRLAETQYF TGTGCCAGCAGCTTACGACTAGCGGAGACCCAGTACTTC
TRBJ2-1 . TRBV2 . CASRTSGADLEQFF TGTGCCAGCAGGACCAGTGGGGCGGACCTTGAGCAGTTCTTC
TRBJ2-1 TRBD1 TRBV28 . CASSTGTGINEQFF TGTGCCAGCAGTACCGGGACAGGGATCAATGAGCAGTTCTTC
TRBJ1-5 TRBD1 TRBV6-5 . CASSRDRGSNQPQHF TGTGCCAGCAGTAGGGACAGGGGCTCCAATCAGCCCCAGCATTTT
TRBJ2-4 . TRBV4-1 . CASSQDRTSKNIQYF TGCGCCAGCAGCCAAGACCGAACTTCCAAAAACATTCAGTACTTC
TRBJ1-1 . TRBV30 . CAWTRPGLDTEAFF TGTGCCTGGACCCGCCCAGGTTTGGACACTGAAGCTTTCTTT
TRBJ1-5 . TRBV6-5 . CASSPQRGGDQPQHF TGTGCCAGCAGTCCACAGAGGGGAGGGGATCAGCCCCAGCATTTT
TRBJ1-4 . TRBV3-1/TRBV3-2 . CASSRTSSTRFNEKLFF TGTGCCAGCAGTCGCACCTCGTCGACAAGATTTAATGAAAAACTGTTTTTT
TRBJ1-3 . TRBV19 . CATKTDSGNTIYF TGTGCCACCAAGACAGACTCTGGAAACACCATATATTTT
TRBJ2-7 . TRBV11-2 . CASSLGQVYEQYF TGTGCCAGCAGCTTAGGGCAGGTTTACGAGCAGTACTTC
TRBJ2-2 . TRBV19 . CASSEEVGGELFF TGTGCCAGTAGTGAGGAGGTCGGCGGGGAGCTGTTTTTT
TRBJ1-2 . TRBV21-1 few CASSKGRVFGYTF TGTGCCAGCAGCAAAGGCAGGGTTTTTGGCTACACCTTC
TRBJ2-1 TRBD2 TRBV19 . CASSGLGLGGYNEQFF TGTGCCAGTAGTGGCCTGGGACTAGGCGGCTACAATGAGCAGTTCTTC
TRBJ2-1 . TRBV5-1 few CASGRYSGPYNEQFF TGCGCCAGCGGCAGATATAGCGGACCCTACAATGAGCAGTTCTTC
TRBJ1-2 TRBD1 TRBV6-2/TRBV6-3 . CASSYLLTGTGGYTF TGTGCCAGCAGTTACCTGCTGACAGGGACCGGTGGCTACACCTTC
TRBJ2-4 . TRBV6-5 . CASSYSGSSAKNIQYF TGTGCCAGCAGTTACTCCGGGAGTAGTGCCAAAAACATTCAGTACTTC